The T cell receptor (beta chain) described here comes from a study of blood T cells in healthy people across ages. Germline values: CDR1 SQVTM, CDR2 ANQGSEA. The CDR3 runs to 13 residues. Primed by a sample-barcoded 5' primer and a J-beta primer mix, a second PCR proceeded for 7 to 11 cycles. TCRdb reprocessed the 5' RACE reads with MiXCR, giving one entry per CDR3 protein. The sample shows about 1.5 million distinct CDR3 sequences, 42% of them seen only once. This clonotype turned up a few times. The junction departs from germline at one end; a sequencing error may be responsible. Donors ranged from roughly 6 to 95 years old and were healthy Caucasians in Russia. It was approximately 10 milliliters of peripheral blood that were drawn from each donor.

This TCR derives from a woman younger than 35 in good health. V is TRBV29-1 and J is TRBJ2-4, with 7 positions matching TRBD1. Sequenced: blood. CDR3 nucleotides: TGCAGCGTAGAAGGGACAGCTACCGACCAGCAGTACTTC. Protein sequence: CSVEGTATDQQYF.